This TCR beta chain was sequenced during a study of cytomegalovirus exposure and HLA in healthy donors. The PCR used 60 Vbeta and 13 Jbeta primers. The method was immunoSEQ multiplex PCR; TCRdb's version includes in-frame clones alone and lacks a portion of them. The sample lists 150,000 to 250,000 clones; around 78% were seen once. This CDR3 has 15 residues. CDR1 and CDR2 from the germline V gene are SEHNR and FQNEAQ (reference sequence). This clonotype was obtained from a man younger than 45 in good health and CMV-seronegative. The material sequenced was PBMCs. The chain uses TRBV7-9 and TRBJ2-5, with 12 bases identical to TRBD1. The last part of the DNA fits TRBJ2-7 better; the J call may be wrong. In DNA form, the CDR3 reads TGTGCCAGCAGCGACCGGGACAGGGGGCTCTACGAGCAGTACTTC. This gives the protein CASSDRDRGLYEQYF.